One T cell receptor (beta chain) is described in this entry. Its target is unknown. This entry comes from a study of CD8 T cells in Susac syndrome. Points from the study as a whole: As the study acknowledged, the number of individuals who were part of its TCR sequencing and HLA analysis was relatively small.

Random hexamers served to reverse transcribe roughly 0.45 to 1 ug RNA. Each CDR3 protein is one row after TCRdb ran MiXCR on the immunoSEQ multiplex PCR reads. This table holds about 66,000 distinct CDR3 sequences, around 96% found once. The CDR3 runs 11 residues. The V gene lost 2 bases and the J gene lost 7 bases, with 4 bases spanning the gap. Germline CDR1 is SGHRS and CDR2 is YFSETQ. Relapsing-remitting disease, either stable or active, was present in the multiple sclerosis controls, who were treatment-naive patients. The chain joins TRBV5-1 to TRBJ2-4; D ambiguous. The sequencing sample was made of CD8+ T cells from PBMCs. The sequence was collected from a human donor with multiple sclerosis. In DNA form, the CDR3 reads TGCGCCAGCAGCTTCCAGAACATTCAGTACTTC. Its translation is CASSFQNIQYF.